The T cell receptor (beta chain) under discussion was sequenced for a study of blood T cell repertoires in COVID-19. Overall study: Specimens from acute and convalescent COVID-19 originated in the United States, Italy and Spain.

This table comes from immunoSEQ multiplex PCR, and its TCRdb copy is limited to in-frame clones, with some not included. Of approximately 260,000 clones detected, roughly nine tenths appear once; the ten largest clones hold 3.5% to 5%. The germline V gene encodes CDR1 LGHDT and CDR2 YNNKEL (reference sequence). The CDR3 runs 16 residues. V lost 3 bases and J lost 8; bases outside the gene matches: 12. J is TRBJ1-4 and V is TRBV3-1 (or the pseudogene TRBV3-2), with TRBD1 matching 7 bases. This TCR was recovered from a woman aged 40 to 55 who had recovered from COVID-19. The sequencing sample was made of peripheral blood. The CDR3, as DNA: TGTGCCAGCAGCCACGCTAAGACAGGGATTGTGGAAAAACTGTTTTTT. Translated, it gives CASSHAKTGIVEKLFF.